This is a list of T cell receptor beta chains from one sample in a study of a mutant IDH1 vaccine in newly diagnosed glioma. Antigens for these TCRs are unknown. TCRdb keeps only in-frame clones here, not all; method: immunoSEQ multiplex PCR. The sample has some 60,000 clones, less than 85% seen once. Sequencing was performed on PBMCs, taken from a glioma patient whose treatment included an IDH1 peptide vaccine. These receptors all come from a man aged 25-45 years with glioma. CDR3s include the opening cysteine and the closing phenylalanine or tryptophan. Each record gives: D gene, J gene, V gene, clone size, CDR3 DNA, CDR3 protein. A D gene is named only where the DNA matches it firmly. Not every row has a clone size; where given, it reads once, few, many or a size class.

D: NA
J: TRBJ2-5
V: TRBV7-9
size: NA
DNA: TGTGCCAGCAGCCGCCGGGCAGTTCGGGAGACCCAGTACTTC
CDR3: CASSRRAVRETQYF

D: NA
J: TRBJ2-1
V: TRBV12-1
size: NA
DNA: TGTGCCAGCAGCTTCAACCTTAGACCCCATTTGTGTGAGCAGTTCTTC
CDR3: CASSFNLRPHLCEQFF

D: NA
J: TRBJ2-1
V: TRBV9
size: NA
DNA: TGTGCCAGCAGCGTAGGTACCGCGGGGGCGTACAATGAGCAGTTCTTC
CDR3: CASSVGTAGAYNEQFF

D: TRBD1
J: TRBJ2-7
V: TRBV5-6
size: NA
DNA: TGTGCCAGCAGCCTACGACAGGGCTCCTACGAGCAGTACTTC
CDR3: CASSLRQGSYEQYF

D: TRBD2
J: TRBJ2-2
V: TRBV28
size: NA
DNA: TGTGCCAGCAGCACGAGGACTAGCGGGAGGGCCTTGACCGGGGAGCTGTTTTTT
CDR3: CASSTRTSGRALTGELFF

D: NA
J: TRBJ1-1
V: TRBV18
size: NA
DNA: TGTGCCAGCTCTCTAGTCGGGACATTAGTAGGGAGCACTGAAGCTTTCTTT
CDR3: CASSLVGTLVGSTEAFF

D: NA
J: TRBJ1-2
V: TRBV20-1
size: NA
DNA: TGCAGTGCCCAGGGGACCTATGGCTACACCTTC
CDR3: CSAQGTYGYTF

D: NA
J: TRBJ1-1
V: TRBV15
size: NA
DNA: TGTGCCACCAGCACCCTTCCACAGGAGAACACTGAAGCTTTCTTT
CDR3: CATSTLPQENTEAFF

D: NA
J: TRBJ2-2
V: TRBV28
size: NA
DNA: TGTGCCAGCAGTTTCCGGGCCGGGTTCCGTGGGGAGCTGTTTTTT
CDR3: CASSFRAGFRGELFF

D: NA
J: TRBJ2-7
V: TRBV6-1
size: NA
DNA: TGTGCCAGCAGTGAAGCGGGGCGGGGCACCTACGAGCAGTACTTC
CDR3: CASSEAGRGTYEQYF

D: NA
J: TRBJ2-1
V: TRBV10-1
size: NA
DNA: TGCGCCAGCAGTGAACCGGGGAATGAGCAGTTCTTC
CDR3: CASSEPGNEQFF

D: TRBD1
J: TRBJ2-7
V: TRBV6-5
size: once
DNA: TGTGCCAGCAGTCTAGGACAGGGGAGGTCCTACGAGCAGTACTTC
CDR3: CASSLGQGRSYEQYF

D: TRBD1
J: TRBJ1-1
V: TRBV28
size: NA
DNA: TGTGCCAGCAGTTTTCTGGGGAGGGACAGCCTCGTGGCTTTCTTT
CDR3: CASSFLGRDSLVAFF

D: NA
J: TRBJ1-2
V: TRBV6-8
size: NA
DNA: TGTGCCAGCAGCTTTAGTACAAACTATGGCTACACCTTC
CDR3: CASSFSTNYGYTF

D: TRBD2
J: TRBJ2-3
V: TRBV7-9
size: NA
DNA: TGTGCCAGCAGCTCGACTCCCGGACTAGCGGGGACAGATACGCAGTATTTT
CDR3: CASSSTPGLAGTDTQYF

D: NA
J: TRBJ2-1
V: TRBV7-9
size: once
DNA: TGTGCCAGCAGCTTATCAAGGGACTACAATGAGCAGTTCTTC
CDR3: CASSLSRDYNEQFF

D: TRBD1
J: TRBJ2-1
V: TRBV4-2
size: NA
DNA: TGTGCCAGCAGCCAAGGCGATTACAGGGGGACGGCAAGTGAGCAGTTCTTC
CDR3: CASSQGDYRGTASEQFF

D: NA
J: TRBJ2-2
V: TRBV5-1
size: NA
DNA: TGCGCCAGCATCCGCGGTCCAGCTAACACCGGGGAGCTGTTTTTT
CDR3: CASIRGPANTGELFF

D: NA
J: TRBJ1-1
V: TRBV28
size: once
DNA: TGTGCCAGCAGTCCGGCCGTGGGGCAGGGGAGTGGTACTGAAGCTTTCTTT
CDR3: CASSPAVGQGSGTEAFF

D: TRBD1
J: TRBJ1-1
V: TRBV11-2
size: NA
DNA: TGTGCCAGCAGCCCGGGGGACAGGGAGGCTGAAGCTTTCTTT
CDR3: CASSPGDREAEAFF

D: NA
J: TRBJ2-2
V: TRBV7-8
size: once
DNA: TGTGCCAGCAGCCGGGCACGGTCGTCGCCCGGGGAGCTGTTTTTT
CDR3: CASSRARSSPGELFF

D: NA
J: TRBJ1-3
V: TRBV28
size: NA
DNA: TGTGCCAGCAGTTTATACAGGGCAAACACCATATATTTT
CDR3: CASSLYRANTIYF

D: NA
J: TRBJ2-3
V: TRBV9
size: NA
DNA: TGTGCCAGCAGCGTAGGTGGCAGGTCGTGGGAGTTAACAGATACGCAGTATTTT
CDR3: CASSVGGRSWELTDTQYF

D: TRBD1
J: TRBJ1-1
V: TRBV7-8
size: NA
DNA: TGTGCCAGCAGCTACCGAATTCCGGGACAGACGAACACTGAAGCTTTCTTT
CDR3: CASSYRIPGQTNTEAFF

D: TRBD1
J: TRBJ2-4
V: TRBV7-6
size: NA
DNA: TGTGCCAGCAGCCCCACCGGGACAGGGAGGAACATTCAGTACTTC
CDR3: CASSPTGTGRNIQYF

D: NA
J: TRBJ1-4
V: TRBV21-1
size: NA
DNA: TGTGCCAGCAGCAAAGCACGGTGGGCAGGGCCCTACCCGAATGAAAAACTGTTTTTT
CDR3: CASSKARWAGPYPNEKLFF

D: NA
J: TRBJ1-1
V: TRBV5-1
size: NA
DNA: TGCGCCAGCAGCTTAATGGGGAACACTGAAGCTTTCTTT
CDR3: CASSLMGNTEAFF

D: NA
J: TRBJ1-3
V: TRBV5-4
size: NA
DNA: TGTGCCAGCAGCCTAGGGGCTGGAAACACCATATATTTT
CDR3: CASSLGAGNTIYF

D: TRBD2
J: TRBJ2-1
V: TRBV19
size: NA
DNA: TGTGCCAGTAGTGTTAGCGGGAGTAACTACAATGAGCAGTTCTTC
CDR3: CASSVSGSNYNEQFF

D: TRBD2
J: TRBJ2-2
V: TRBV2
size: NA
DNA: TGTGCCAGCACCGACGGTGGACTAGCGGGCGCCGGGGAGCTGTTTTTT
CDR3: CASTDGGLAGAGELFF

D: NA
J: TRBJ2-5
V: TRBV9
size: NA
DNA: TGTGCCAGCAGCCCACAGGACCTCCAAGAGACCCAGTACTTC
CDR3: CASSPQDLQETQYF

D: NA
J: TRBJ2-3
V: TRBV11-2
size: NA
DNA: TGTGCCAGCAGCTTTACAGATACGCAGTATTTT
CDR3: CASSFTDTQYF

D: NA
J: TRBJ1-6
V: TRBV6-1
size: NA
DNA: TGTGCCAGCAGGCCAGGGCGGGAAGGGTCACCCCTCCACTTT
CDR3: CASRPGREGSPLHF

D: NA
J: TRBJ2-5
V: TRBV4-1
size: NA
DNA: TGCGCCAGCAGCCAAGTAGGGAACAGGGTCGGGGAGACCCAGTACTTC
CDR3: CASSQVGNRVGETQYF

D: TRBD1
J: TRBJ1-1
V: TRBV5-4
size: NA
DNA: TGTGCCAGCAGCAACGTACAGGGGGCGGGCAACACTGAAGCTTTCTTT
CDR3: CASSNVQGAGNTEAFF

D: NA
J: TRBJ1-2
V: TRBV29-1
size: many
DNA: TGCAGCGCCCGGGAATCCGGGAAGCTTGTCTATGGCTACACCTTC
CDR3: CSARESGKLVYGYTF

D: NA
J: TRBJ2-5
V: TRBV7-3
size: NA
DNA: TGTGCCAGCAGCGCTACAGGAGGATCCCAAGAGACCCAGTACTTC
CDR3: CASSATGGSQETQYF

D: TRBD1
J: TRBJ2-7
V: TRBV20-1
size: NA
DNA: TGCAGTGCTATGGACAGGGGAGAGCAGTACTTC
CDR3: CSAMDRGEQYF

D: NA
J: TRBJ1-3
V: TRBV11-2
size: once
DNA: TGTGCCAGCAGAGACGTAGGCGTCGAAGGAAGGGACACCATATATTTT
CDR3: CASRDVGVEGRDTIYF

D: NA
J: TRBJ1-1
V: TRBV7-9
size: NA
DNA: TGTGCCAGCAGCTCGCCTTCTCGGACCACTGAAGCTTTCTTT
CDR3: CASSSPSRTTEAFF

D: NA
J: TRBJ2-5
V: TRBV9
size: NA
DNA: TGTGCCAGCAGCGTAGGAGGGGGGATTCGAGAGACCCAGTACTTC
CDR3: CASSVGGGIRETQYF

D: TRBD1
J: TRBJ2-7
V: TRBV6-1
size: NA
DNA: TGTGCCAGCAACAGGGACAGGGCGCCCTACGAGCAGTACTTC
CDR3: CASNRDRAPYEQYF

D: TRBD2
J: TRBJ2-3
V: TRBV7-2
size: NA
DNA: TGTGCCAGCAGCTCGGGACTAGCGGGGACTACGCAGTATTTT
CDR3: CASSSGLAGTTQYF

D: TRBD2
J: TRBJ2-3
V: TRBV7-3
size: NA
DNA: TGTGCCAGCAGCCGCGGGGGGGGGCACGGAGATACGCAGTATTTT
CDR3: CASSRGGGHGDTQYF

D: NA
J: TRBJ2-3
V: TRBV7-6
size: few
DNA: TGTGCCAGCAGCTTAGTAGGCGGACCAAGCACAGATACGCAGTATTTT
CDR3: CASSLVGGPSTDTQYF

D: TRBD2
J: TRBJ2-2
V: TRBV11-3
size: NA
DNA: TGTGCCAGCAGCTTGCTAGCGGGGGATAACACCGGGGAGCTGTTTTTT
CDR3: CASSLLAGDNTGELFF

D: TRBD1
J: TRBJ2-5
V: TRBV29-1
size: once
DNA: TGCAGCGTACAGGGGTGGGGAGAGACCCAGTACTTC
CDR3: CSVQGWGETQYF

D: NA
J: TRBJ1-6
V: TRBV14
size: NA
DNA: TGTGCCAGCAGTACCCCGGGACTATATAATTCACCCCTCCACTTT
CDR3: CASSTPGLYNSPLHF

D: NA
J: TRBJ1-1
V: TRBV4-2
size: NA
DNA: TGTGCCAGCAGCCAGGAAACGACGGTGAACACTGAAGCTTTCTTT
CDR3: CASSQETTVNTEAFF

D: NA
J: TRBJ2-1
V: TRBV19
size: NA
DNA: TGTGCCAGTAGGCAGCTTTCTTGGCGAGATGAGCAGTTCTTC
CDR3: CASRQLSWRDEQFF

D: TRBD1
J: TRBJ1-6
V: TRBV15
size: NA
DNA: TGTGCCACAACAAGGGGCGGGGACAGCTATTCACCCCTCCACTTT
CDR3: CATTRGGDSYSPLHF

D: NA
J: TRBJ2-5
V: TRBV6-5
size: few
DNA: TGTGCCAGCAGCACCACATTAAGCGCAGAGACCCAGTACTTC
CDR3: CASSTTLSAETQYF

D: NA
J: TRBJ1-1
V: TRBV2
size: NA
DNA: TGTGCCAGCAGTGAAGCCAGGGAAGCTTTCTTT
CDR3: CASSEAREAFF

D: NA
J: TRBJ2-7
V: TRBV6-5
size: NA
DNA: TGTGCCACCTCAAACCGGGACCGAGGTTACGAGCAGTACTTC
CDR3: CATSNRDRGYEQYF

D: TRBD1
J: TRBJ1-6
V: TRBV19
size: once
DNA: TGTGCCAGTAGTATCGTGACAGGGGAGAATTCACCCCTCCACTTT
CDR3: CASSIVTGENSPLHF

D: TRBD2
J: TRBJ2-3
V: TRBV4-3
size: NA
DNA: TGCGCCAGCAGCCACCGACTAGCGGGGGGCCCCGATACGCAGTATTTT
CDR3: CASSHRLAGGPDTQYF

D: NA
J: TRBJ1-1
V: TRBV28
size: NA
DNA: TGTGCCAGCAGTCCACGAGGGGCTGGAGGTGAAGCTTTCTTT
CDR3: CASSPRGAGGEAFF

D: NA
J: TRBJ1-1
V: TRBV9
size: NA
DNA: TGTGCCAGCAGCCCACCCGGAGGGTACACTGAAGCTTTCTTT
CDR3: CASSPPGGYTEAFF